The 15 T cell receptor beta chains below come from one sample, sequenced in a study of cytomegalovirus exposure and HLA in healthy donors. 13 Jbeta primers and 60 Vbeta primers were used for the PCR. Only in-frame clones appear in the TCRdb table, and some are missing; sequencing was by immunoSEQ multiplex PCR. The table includes 150,000 to 200,000 clones, 80% detected once. The sample was PBMCs. Receptors were obtained from a woman aged 45-65 years in good health and CMV-seropositive.

CDR3 region: CAIKGVYGTSTDTQYF. As DNA, the CDR3 is TGTGCCATCAAGGGCGTCTACGGGACTAGCACAGATACGCAGTATTTT. This sequence joins TRBV10-3 and TRBJ2-3, with TRBD2 as a possible D gene (6 bases). The CDR3 contains 16 residues. From germline, CDR1 is ENHRY and CDR2 SYGVKD. V lost 7 bases and J 0 bases, leaving 17 bases between the germline ends.

V gene TRBV29-1 combines with J gene TRBJ2-3, with TRBD2 identical over 12 bases. J was trimmed by 3 bases and V by 7 bases; bases with no gene match: 5. The CDR3 is made up of 14 amino acids. Germline assignment: CDR1 SQVTM and CDR2 ANQGSEA. In nucleotides, the CDR3 is TGCAGCGCCCGGACTAGCGGGATTACAGATACGCAGTATTTT. It yields the protein CSARTSGITDTQYF.

The chain employs TRBV5-1 and TRBJ2-3; D may be TRBD2 (7 bases). V lost 0 bases and J lost 5, with 10 bases in between. The CDR3 totals 14 residues. CDR1 is SGHRS, CDR2 YFSETQ, per germline. The CDR3 region is CASSLDREGDTQYF. The CDR3 nucleotides are TGCGCCAGCAGCTTGGACAGGGAGGGAGATACGCAGTATTTT.

This sequence joins TRBV7-9 and TRBJ2-1; 8 nucleotides line up with TRBD1. Germline lookup yields CDR1 SEHNR and CDR2 FQNEAQ (reference sequence). V lost 5 bases, J lost 15 bases, and 3 bases stayed unmatched. The CDR3 loop spans 10 amino acids. The chain's CDR3 is CASSPGQGFF. The DNA of the CDR3 is TGTGCCAGCAGCCCCGGACAGGGGTTCTTC.

This clone has only a few counts. The chain has TRBV29-1 and TRBJ2-5, with TRBD1 matching 9 bases. The closer fit of TRBJ2-7 to the DNA end suggests the J call may be wrong. CDR1 and CDR2 (germline): SQVTM, ANQGSEA. This CDR3 region has 14 residues. CDR3: CSVGLTGTGNEQYF. CDR3 in DNA: TGCAGCGTTGGTCTTACAGGGACAGGGAACGAGCAGTACTTC.

This clone occurred once. The genes are TRBV5-4 and TRBJ2-2, with a weak D call TRBD2 (5 bases). This CDR3 contains 15 residues. V was cut by 4 bases and J by 1 base, with 11 bases left in between. Germline V gene data show CDR1 as SGHNT and CDR2 as YYREEE (reference sequence). The CDR3 loop reads CASSPSRGNTGELFF. The DNA of the CDR3 is TGTGCCAGCAGCCCCTCACGGGGGAACACCGGGGAGCTGTTTTTT.

The chain is built from TRBV7-3 and TRBJ2-7, with 11 positions matching TRBD1. The CDR3 consists of 14 residues. With 8 bases clipped from V and 6 bases from J, the junction kept 9 bases outside the gene matches. Per the germline V gene, CDR1 is SGHTA and CDR2 is FQGTGA. The CDR3, as DNA: TGTGCCAGCTCAAGGGACAGGGGGAGCAGCGAGCAGTACTTC. This encodes CASSRDRGSSEQYF.

The chain is built from TRBV30 and TRBJ2-2; D remains ambiguous. Trimming removed 0 bases at V and 5 bases at J, with 7 bases between. This CDR3 region has 13 residues. Germline CDR1 GTSNPN, CDR2 SVGIG (reference sequence). The CDR3 reads CAWSVRITGELFF. CDR3 coding DNA: TGTGCCTGGAGTGTCAGGATTACCGGGGAGCTGTTTTTT.

The CDR3 nucleotides are TGTGCCAGCAGCCGGAACTACATCACAGATACGCAGTATTTT. This translates into CASSRNYITDTQYF. The chain employs TRBV6-6 and TRBJ2-3; D is ambiguous. Germline CDR1 reads MNHNY; CDR2 reads SVGAGI (reference sequence). V was trimmed by 6 bases and J by 2 bases, leaving 12 bases between them. The CDR3 has 14 residues.

The chain couples TRBV9 to TRBJ2-5; D might be TRBD2 (5 bases). The ends were cut back, 3 bases at V and 4 bases at J, with 13 bases in the middle. Germline CDR1 is SGDLS and CDR2 is YYNGEE. The CDR3 sequence is 14 residues long. CDR3 nucleotide sequence: TGTGCCAGCAGCGCCGCCGGGGTAGGAGAGACCCAGTACTTC. Its translation: CASSAAGVGETQYF.

This chain uses TRBV7-2 with TRBJ2-5, with D tentatively TRBD1 (7 bases). The CDR3 spans 16 residues. The germline V gene has CDR1 SGHTA and CDR2 FQGNSA. The V end lost 5 bases, the J end lost 5 bases, and 21 bases lay between the germline ends. The CDR3 is CASSQSEGRGRETQYF. The CDR3 DNA sequence: TGTGCCAGCAGCCAATCGGAGGGCAGGGGGAGGGAGACCCAGTACTTC.

The gene calls are TRBV27 and TRBJ2-1; 16 nucleotides line up with TRBD2. Germline V gene data show CDR1 as MNHEY and CDR2 as SMNVEV (reference sequence). This CDR3 has 17 residues. The ends lost 6 bases at V and 9 bases at J; junction bases unmatched: 11. DNA of the CDR3: TGTGCCAGCAGGGGACTAGCGGGAGGGTATTTGGTCGGTGAGCAGTTCTTC. Protein: CASRGLAGGYLVGEQFF.

The chain carries TRBV13 and TRBJ1-2; no definite D call. Germline V CDR1 and CDR2: PRHDT, FYEKMQ (reference sequence). V was pared by 5 bases and J by 5 bases, with 15 bases between. CDR3 size: 14 residues. The CDR3 sequence is CASSMQYSVYGYTF. The CDR3 coding sequence is TGTGCCAGCAGCATGCAGTATTCCGTTTATGGCTACACCTTC.

V gene TRBV6-1 combines with J gene TRBJ2-7, with TRBD2 matching over 11 bases. The CDR3 has 15 residues. Germline CDR1 MNHNS, CDR2 SASEGT. The J segment lost 5 bases and the V segment lost 2 bases, leaving 5 bases of the junction unmatched. This CDR3 is CASSEQVAGGDEQYF. In nucleotides, the CDR3 is TGTGCCAGCAGTGAACAGGTAGCGGGAGGGGACGAGCAGTACTTC.

The chain couples TRBV9 to TRBJ2-1; TRBD2 matches at 8 bases. The CDR3 is 19 amino acids. CDR1 is SGDLS and CDR2 is YYNGEE in the germline V gene. V was clipped by 0 bases and J by 2 bases; unmatched bases: 13. Here the CDR3 reads CASSVAPSAAGVTYNEQFF. CDR3 coding DNA: TGTGCCAGCAGCGTAGCCCCGTCCGCAGCGGGGGTTACCTACAATGAGCAGTTCTTC.